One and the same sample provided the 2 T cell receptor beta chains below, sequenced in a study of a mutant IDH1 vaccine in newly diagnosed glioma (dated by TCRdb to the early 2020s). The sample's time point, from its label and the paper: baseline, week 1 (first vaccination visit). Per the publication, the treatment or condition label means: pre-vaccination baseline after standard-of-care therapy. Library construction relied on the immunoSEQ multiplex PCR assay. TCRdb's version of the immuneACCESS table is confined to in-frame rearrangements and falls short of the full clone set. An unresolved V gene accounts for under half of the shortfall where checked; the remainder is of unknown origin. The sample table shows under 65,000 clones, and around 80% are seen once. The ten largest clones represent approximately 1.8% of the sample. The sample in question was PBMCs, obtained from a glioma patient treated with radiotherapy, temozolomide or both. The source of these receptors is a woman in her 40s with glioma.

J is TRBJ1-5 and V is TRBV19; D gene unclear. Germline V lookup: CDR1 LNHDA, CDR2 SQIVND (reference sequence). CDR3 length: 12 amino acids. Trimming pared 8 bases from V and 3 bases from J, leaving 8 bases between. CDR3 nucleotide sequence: TGTGCCAGTTGCGATCTCAATCAGCCCCAGCATTTT. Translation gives CASCDLNQPQHF.

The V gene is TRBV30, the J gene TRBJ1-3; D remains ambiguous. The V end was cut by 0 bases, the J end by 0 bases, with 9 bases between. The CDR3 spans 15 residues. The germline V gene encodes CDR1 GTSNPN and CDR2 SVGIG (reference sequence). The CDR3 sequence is CAWSVSRRSGNTIYF. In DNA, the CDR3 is TGTGCCTGGAGTGTTAGTAGGCGCTCTGGAAACACCATATATTTT. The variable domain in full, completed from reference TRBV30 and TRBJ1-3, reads SQTIHQWPATLVQPVGSPLSLECTVEGTSNPNLYWYRQAAGRGLQLLFYSVGIGQISSEVPQNLSASRPQDRQFILSSKKLLLSDSGFYLCAWSVSRRSGNTIYFGEGSWLTVV.